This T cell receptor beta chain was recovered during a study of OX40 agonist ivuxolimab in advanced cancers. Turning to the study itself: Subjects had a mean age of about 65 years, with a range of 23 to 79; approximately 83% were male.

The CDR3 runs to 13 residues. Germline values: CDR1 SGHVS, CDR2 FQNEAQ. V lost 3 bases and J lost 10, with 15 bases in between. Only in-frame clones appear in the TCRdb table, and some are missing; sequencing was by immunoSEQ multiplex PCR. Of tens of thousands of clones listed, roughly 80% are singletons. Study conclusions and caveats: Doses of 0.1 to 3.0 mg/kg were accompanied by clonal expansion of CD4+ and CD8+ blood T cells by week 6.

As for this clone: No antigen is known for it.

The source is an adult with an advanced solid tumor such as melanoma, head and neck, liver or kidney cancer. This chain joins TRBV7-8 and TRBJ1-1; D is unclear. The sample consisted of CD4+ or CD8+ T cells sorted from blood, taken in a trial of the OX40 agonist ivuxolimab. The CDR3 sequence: CASSFTSRPTAFF. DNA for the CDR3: TGTGCCAGCAGCTTTACATCCAGGCCCACAGCTTTCTTT.